The 4 T cell receptor beta chains below come from one sample, sequenced in a study of radiotherapy plus CTLA-4 blockade in lung cancer. Sequencing used immunoSEQ multiplex PCR; TCRdb keeps in-frame clones, though not all of them. The table has about 44,000 clones, roughly 80% seen once; the top ten hold approximately 2.4%. The sequencing here drew on peripheral blood, taken from a patient treated with radiotherapy plus ipilimumab. The receptors here all came from a human donor with non-small cell lung cancer whose response to radiotherapy plus ipilimumab could not be evaluated.

The chain employs TRBV9 and TRBJ2-5; TRBD1 aligns across 11 bases. The CDR3 is 14 amino acids. Germline V gene lookup returns CDR1 SGDLS and CDR2 YYNGEE. Losses at the gene ends were 2 bases for V and 5 bases for J; bases not matched to a gene: 2. The CDR3 nucleotides read TGTGCCAGCAGCGTGGGACAGGGGGGCGAGACCCAGTACTTC. It is translated as CASSVGQGGETQYF.

The chain combines TRBV7-2 with TRBJ1-5; no clear D gene. The V end was cut by 5 bases, the J end by 3 bases, with 8 bases between. The CDR3 totals 13 residues. CDR1 and CDR2 (germline): SGHTA, FQGNSA. CDR3 in DNA: TGTGCCAGCAGCAACACCCCCAATCAGCCCCAGCATTTT. As protein: CASSNTPNQPQHF.

The chain couples TRBV5-1 to TRBJ1-1; D is undetermined. The CDR3 sequence is 14 residues long. Germline assignment: CDR1 SGHRS and CDR2 YFSETQ. Trimming cost V 4 bases and J 0 bases, with 10 bases left between them. For the CDR3, the DNA is TGCGCCAGCAGCCAATTATCTATGAACACTGAAGCTTTCTTT. Translated: CASSQLSMNTEAFF. Supplemented by reference TRBV5-1 and TRBJ1-1, the full variable domain reads KAGVTQTPRYLIKTRGQQVTLSCSPISGHRSVSWYQQTPGQGLQFLFEYFSETQRNKGNFPGRFSGRQFSNSRSEMNVSTLELGDSALYLCASSQLSMNTEAFFGQGTRLTVV.

The CDR3 DNA sequence: TGTGCCAGCAGTTTTGACGGGATGTATGGCTACACCTTC. It specifies CASSFDGMYGYTF. The J gene is TRBJ1-2, the V gene TRBV28; no reliable D call. Germline values: CDR1 MDHEN, CDR2 SYDVKM. The CDR3 totals 13 residues. V shed 3 bases and J shed 5 bases, with 10 bases lying between them.